This is a list of T cell receptor beta chains from one sample in a study of T cells after posttransplantation cyclophosphamide. Some clones are missing from TCRdb's copy, which holds only in-frame ones; the method was immunoSEQ multiplex PCR. The data show some 13,000 clones, about four fifths seen once. The sample comprised memory CD4+ T cells sorted from PBMCs. The receptors derive from a man aged 50 or older. CDR3s include the opening cysteine and the closing phenylalanine or tryptophan. D genes are given only for firm matches. The size entry is marked missing in some rows and otherwise reads once, few, many or a size class.

J	size	V	D	DNA	CDR3
TRBJ2-2	.	TRBV10-1	.	TGCGCCAGCAGTGGGCATTTGGACACGAAGAACACCGGGGAGCTGTTTTTT	CASSGHLDTKNTGELFF
TRBJ2-1	medium-sized	TRBV7-3	.	TGTGCCAGCAGCTTAGAGGTGCAGGGCGGGGTGCAGGGCCCCCTGGAGGAGCAGTTCTTC	CASSLEVQGGVQGPLEEQFF
TRBJ2-1	.	TRBV5-1	TRBD2	TGCGCCAGCAGCCCGACCGGGACTAGCGGGGGCAATGAGCAGTTCTTC	CASSPTGTSGGNEQFF
TRBJ2-2	.	TRBV27	TRBD1	TGTGCCAGCGGCCGATATTATGGGACAGGGAACACCGGGGAGCTGTTTTTT	CASGRYYGTGNTGELFF
TRBJ2-7	.	TRBV19	TRBD2	TGTGCCAGTAGTATTCAGGGCGGGAGGCTCTCCGAGCAGTACTTC	CASSIQGGRLSEQYF
TRBJ2-7	.	TRBV6-5	.	TGTGCCAGCAGTTATTTATTCGGGGAGCAGTACTTC	CASSYLFGEQYF
TRBJ2-1	.	TRBV4-2	.	TGTGCCAGCAGCCAAGGGGCCCTAGCAGTTCGAGAGATCTTC	CASSQGALAVREIF
TRBJ2-5	.	TRBV4-2	TRBD2	TGTGCCAGCAGCCAAGGGACTAGCGGGGGCCCCCTTTCTGAGACCCAGTACTTC	CASSQGTSGGPLSETQYF
TRBJ2-4	.	TRBV11-2	TRBD1	TGTGCCAGCAGCCAACGATGGACAGGTAACATTCAGTACTTC	CASSQRWTGNIQYF
TRBJ2-3	.	TRBV9	.	TGTGCCAGCAGCCCGGGAAGCCCGTTCCTGGGGGATACGCAGTATTTT	CASSPGSPFLGDTQYF
TRBJ1-1	.	TRBV13	.	TGTGCCAGCAGCCCGACCGGTTCCGGTTGGGCGATGGGCACTGAAGCTTTCTTT	CASSPTGSGWAMGTEAFF
TRBJ1-4	.	TRBV10-1	.	TGCGCCAGCAGTAAGGGACTGCTCGAAAAACTGTTTTTT	CASSKGLLEKLFF
TRBJ1-3	.	TRBV5-1	.	TGCGCCAGCAGCTCTCATCCCGGCAGGGATGGAAACACCATATATTTT	CASSSHPGRDGNTIYF
TRBJ2-5	.	TRBV5-5	TRBD2	TGTGCCAGCAGCTTGCGGGCGGGAGGTTCCGAGACCCAGTACTTC	CASSLRAGGSETQYF
TRBJ1-1	.	TRBV7-2	TRBD1	TGTGCCAGCAGCTCTGACAGGGCGCCAGCTTTCTTT	CASSSDRAPAFF
TRBJ2-3	.	TRBV6-1	.	TGTGCCAGCAGTGCCCCCCTTCGGGGCACAGATACGCAGTATTTT	CASSAPLRGTDTQYF
TRBJ2-7	few	TRBV2	TRBD2	TGTGCCAGCAGTGCCGAGGGAGGGAGCTCCTACGAGCAGTACTTC	CASSAEGGSSYEQYF
TRBJ2-2	once	TRBV2	TRBD1	TGTGCCAGCAGGGACAGGGGTATCGCCGGGGAGCTGTTTTTT	CASRDRGIAGELFF
TRBJ2-7	.	TRBV7-9	.	TGTGCCAGCAGCTTAGAACAGGGAAGGCCCCAGTACTTC	CASSLEQGRPQYF
TRBJ2-7	.	TRBV5-1	.	TGCGCCAGCAGCATAGGACTGCAATCCGACGAGCAGTACTTC	CASSIGLQSDEQYF
TRBJ1-1	.	TRBV10-3	.	TGTGCCATCAGGTCATCGGGGGGCAGTACGGCTTTCTTT	CAIRSSGGSTAFF
TRBJ1-5	.	TRBV27	.	TGTGCCAGCAGTTTATCTACGGAGGGTCAGCCCCAGCATTTT	CASSLSTEGQPQHF
TRBJ2-1	.	TRBV7-7	TRBD2	TGTGCTAGCAGCCCGGGACTAGCGGGAGCCGATGAGCAGTTCTTC	CASSPGLAGADEQFF
TRBJ2-1	once	TRBV19	.	TGTGCCAGTACCAGGACTCACAATGAGCAGTTCTTC	CASTRTHNEQFF
TRBJ1-2	.	TRBV28	.	TGTGCCAGCAGTACAACACGGGGGGTCCAACTTCCGTACACCTTC	CASSTTRGVQLPYTF
TRBJ1-1	.	TRBV18	.	TGTGCCAGCTCACCAATAGGAGCGGGGAACACTGAAGCTTTCTTT	CASSPIGAGNTEAFF
TRBJ1-4	.	TRBV5-1	.	TGCGCCAGCAGCCCCTTACCCCAGACAACTAATGAAAAACTGTTTTTT	CASSPLPQTTNEKLFF
TRBJ1-2	.	TRBV25-1	TRBD1	TGTGCCACGGGGAAGGGGGCTTCCTCTGGCTACACCTTC	CATGKGASSGYTF
TRBJ2-2	.	TRBV19	TRBD1	TGTGCCAGTAGTTCTGCAGGGGGGAACACCGGGGAGCTGTTTTTT	CASSSAGGNTGELFF
TRBJ1-4	.	TRBV5-6	TRBD1	TGTGCCAGCAGCCTCTGGGACAGCCCAGAAAAACTGTTTTTT	CASSLWDSPEKLFF
TRBJ1-1	.	TRBV13	TRBD1	TGTGCCAGCAGCCTACCCCACAGGGGGGTTCTTCGAGCTTTCTTT	CASSLPHRGVLRAFF
TRBJ1-2	few	TRBV6-5	.	TGTGCCAGCACCTCGCGGGTTAGCGGCTACACCTTC	CASTSRVSGYTF
TRBJ2-4	.	TRBV20-1	.	TGCAGTGCCGTCGGGGAAAACATTCAGTACTTC	CSAVGENIQYF
TRBJ1-3	few	TRBV6-1	.	TGTGCCAGCAGTGGGCATCTCTCTGGAAACACCATATATTTT	CASSGHLSGNTIYF
TRBJ2-7	.	TRBV9	.	TGTGCCAGCAGCGGGTTTACAGGGAGTAGGTACTTC	CASSGFTGSRYF
TRBJ1-2	.	TRBV7-9	.	TGTGCCAGCAGCTTAGCGTCGGGCTACACCTTC	CASSLASGYTF
TRBJ2-3	.	TRBV4-1	.	TGCGCCAGCAGCCAAGGCCAGGTTGGCACAGATACGCAGTATTTT	CASSQGQVGTDTQYF
TRBJ2-1	.	TRBV6-1	TRBD2	TGTGCCAGCAGTGAATTTGGAGCGGGAGTTCGCAATGAGCAGTTCTTC	CASSEFGAGVRNEQFF
TRBJ2-3	.	TRBV12-5	TRBD2	TGTGCTAGTGCCCAGACTAGCAGGGCAGATACGCAGTATTTT	CASAQTSRADTQYF
TRBJ2-7	.	TRBV29-1	.	TGCAGCGTGCGCCCCACAGCATACGAGCAGTACTTC	CSVRPTAYEQYF
TRBJ2-5	few	TRBV2	.	TGTGCCAGCAGGGGGCGGAGTAGTGAGGAGACCCAGTACTTC	CASRGRSSEETQYF
TRBJ2-3	.	TRBV11-3	.	TGTGCCAGCAGCTTAACACAGACCACAGATACGCAGTATTTT	CASSLTQTTDTQYF
TRBJ2-5	few	TRBV9	.	TGTGCCAGCAGCGTGATGACCGGACAATTGGAGACCCAGTACTTC	CASSVMTGQLETQYF
TRBJ2-2	.	TRBV18	TRBD1	TGTGCCAGCTCATCCAGGGGGATCACCGGGGAGCTGTTTTTT	CASSSRGITGELFF
TRBJ1-2	.	TRBV29-1	.	TGCAGCGTAGCAGGGGCTTACAACTATGGCTACACCTTC	CSVAGAYNYGYTF
TRBJ2-3	.	TRBV9	TRBD2	TGTGCCAGCAGCGTAGACCCAGCGGGGTACGCAGATACGCAGTATTTT	CASSVDPAGYADTQYF
TRBJ2-3	.	TRBV5-1	.	TGCGCCAGCAGCTTCGGTCCTAGCACAGATACGCAGTATTTT	CASSFGPSTDTQYF
TRBJ2-7	.	TRBV6-5	.	TGTGCCAGATCCCGGGGGTTATACGACGAGCAGTACTTC	CARSRGLYDEQYF
TRBJ2-1	.	TRBV7-9	TRBD2	TGTGCCAGCAGCTTAGCGTGGACAACGACTAGCGGGAACGATGAGCAGTTCTTC	CASSLAWTTTSGNDEQFF
TRBJ2-7	.	TRBV28	.	TGTGCCAGCAGTTTACAGGGGAGATCGGCGGAGCAGTACTTC	CASSLQGRSAEQYF
TRBJ1-2	.	TRBV6-5	.	TGTGCCAGCAGTTACCCGCAAGACATACCCTACACCTTC	CASSYPQDIPYTF
TRBJ2-1	few	TRBV28	.	TGTGCCAGCAGTTTACCTGTGATCGGTGAGCAGTTCTTC	CASSLPVIGEQFF
TRBJ1-1	once	TRBV28	TRBD1	TGTGCCAGCAGATATGGGTCGACAGGGGTGAACACTAAAGCTTTCTTT	CASRYGSTGVNTKAFF
TRBJ1-6	.	TRBV28	TRBD1	TGTGCCAGCAGAGACGGGACAGATGGGCGTTCACCCCTCCACTTT	CASRDGTDGRSPLHF
TRBJ1-5	.	TRBV25-1	TRBD1	TGTGCCAGCAGTGAACCAGGGGGCGGGCAGCCCCAGCATTTT	CASSEPGGGQPQHF
TRBJ2-1	.	TRBV18	.	TGTGCCAGCTCACCGGGACACGCGGGGGATGAGCAGTTCTTC	CASSPGHAGDEQFF
TRBJ2-2	.	TRBV30	.	TGTGCCTGGAGTCGGGGGTCCGGGGAGCTGTTTTTT	CAWSRGSGELFF
TRBJ2-3	.	TRBV9	.	TGTGCCAGCAGCTCGGAACCGCAGGGTATGGAGTATTTT	CASSSEPQGMEYF
TRBJ1-5	.	TRBV19	TRBD1	TGTGCCAGTAGTATGCCCCGGGAAATACGGGACAGGGGCGGTCAGCCCCAGCATTTT	CASSMPREIRDRGGQPQHF